A single T cell receptor (beta chain) is shown here with its context. Its antigen is currently unknown. Produced via immunoSEQ multiplex PCR; TCRdb's table is partial and in-frame only. In the table there are more than 80,000 clones, about four fifths of which are singletons. This record belongs to a study of graft-versus-host responses after intestinal transplantation. Germline values: CDR1 LNHDA, CDR2 SQIVND (reference sequence). CDR3 length equals 21 residues. The germline V and J ends were trimmed by 7 bases and 0 bases, with 33 bases remaining between them. The material sequenced was unstimulated CD8+ T cells sorted from spleen or lymph node cells, taken before intestinal transplant. The chain has TRBV19 and TRBJ1-2; a weak D match, TRBD1 (6 bases). The origin of this receptor is a human donor who received an intestinal transplant. The CDR3 bases are TGTGCCAGTACCGCGCTTCACAGGGAAAGAAGGGAAACGGGGTCTAACTATGGCTACACCTTC. Translating it yields CASTALHRERRETGSNYGYTF.